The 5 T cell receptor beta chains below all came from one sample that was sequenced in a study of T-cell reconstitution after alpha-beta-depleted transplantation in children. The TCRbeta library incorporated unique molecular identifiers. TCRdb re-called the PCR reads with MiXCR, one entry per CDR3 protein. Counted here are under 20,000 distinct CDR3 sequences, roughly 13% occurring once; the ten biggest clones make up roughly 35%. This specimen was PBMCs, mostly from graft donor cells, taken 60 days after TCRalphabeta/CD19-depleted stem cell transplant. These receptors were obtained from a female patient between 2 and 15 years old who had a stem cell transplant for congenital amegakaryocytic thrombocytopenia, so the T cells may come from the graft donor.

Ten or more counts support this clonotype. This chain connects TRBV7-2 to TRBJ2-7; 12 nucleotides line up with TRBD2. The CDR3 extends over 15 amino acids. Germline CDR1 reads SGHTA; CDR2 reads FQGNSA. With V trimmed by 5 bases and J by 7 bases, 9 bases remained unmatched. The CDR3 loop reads CASSQASGRAGEQYF. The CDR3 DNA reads TGTGCCAGCAGCCAAGCTAGCGGGAGGGCCGGGGAGCAGTACTTC.

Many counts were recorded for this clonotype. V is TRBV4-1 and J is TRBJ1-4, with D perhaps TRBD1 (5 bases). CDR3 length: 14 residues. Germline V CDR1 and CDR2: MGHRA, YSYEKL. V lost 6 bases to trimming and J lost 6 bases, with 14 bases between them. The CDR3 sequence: CASRPAGQHEKLFF. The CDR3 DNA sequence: TGCGCCAGCAGGCCGGCGGGGCAGCATGAAAAACTGTTTTTT.

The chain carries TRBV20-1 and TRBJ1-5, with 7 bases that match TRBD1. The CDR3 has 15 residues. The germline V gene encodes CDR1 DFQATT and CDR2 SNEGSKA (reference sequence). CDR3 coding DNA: TGCTTTGCTAGCCCCAGGGGGTCGGGGAATCAGCCCCAGCATTTT. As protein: CFASPRGSGNQPQHF.

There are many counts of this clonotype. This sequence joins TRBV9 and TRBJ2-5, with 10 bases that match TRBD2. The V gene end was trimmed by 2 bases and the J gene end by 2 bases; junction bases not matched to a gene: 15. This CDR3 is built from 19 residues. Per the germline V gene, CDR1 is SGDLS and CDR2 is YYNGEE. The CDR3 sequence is CASSVGSRWTSGYQETQYF. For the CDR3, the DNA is TGTGCCAGCAGCGTTGGTTCTCGGTGGACTAGCGGCTATCAAGAGACCCAGTACTTC.

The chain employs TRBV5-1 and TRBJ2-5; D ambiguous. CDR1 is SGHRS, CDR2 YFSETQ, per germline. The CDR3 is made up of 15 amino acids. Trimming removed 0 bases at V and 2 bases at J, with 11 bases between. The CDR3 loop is CASSLGAPTQETQYF. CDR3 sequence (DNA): TGCGCCAGCAGCTTGGGGGCCCCGACGCAAGAGACCCAGTACTTC.